These 11 T cell receptor beta chains originate from one sample sequenced in a study of T cell repertoires in cytomegalovirus infection. TCRdb reprocessed the reads with MiXCR, giving one entry per CDR3 protein. The sample lists about 460,000 distinct CDR3 sequences; approximately 10% were seen once. The sample comprised PBMCs. The receptors shown here come from a human donor in good health (CMV status not recorded). Some clones in this sample may be carry-over from other donors' samples.

This clonotype turned up a few times. The chain recombines TRBV2 with TRBJ1-1, with a tentative D call TRBD1 (5 bases). The germline gives CDR1 SNHLY, CDR2 FYNNEI. V lost 10 bases to trimming and J lost 0 bases, with 21 bases between them. The CDR3 covers 16 residues. The CDR3 protein is CANDSNRPDMNTEAFF. CDR3 bases: TGTGCCAACGATTCCAACAGGCCTGACATGAACACTGAAGCTTTCTTT.

The chain links TRBV5-1 to TRBJ2-1, with 8 bases that match TRBD1. The length of the CDR3 is 16 residues. With 4 bases clipped from V and 3 bases from J, the junction kept 9 bases outside the gene matches. In germline, CDR1 is SGHRS, CDR2 YFSETQ. Written as DNA, the CDR3 is TGCGCCAGCAGCCCACTTTCCGGGACAGGCTACAATGAGCAGTTCTTC. It is translated as CASSPLSGTGYNEQFF.

This clonotype was counted ten times or more. The chain is built from TRBV2 and TRBJ2-3; TRBD2 matches at 7 bases. CDR3 size: 16 residues. Germline values: CDR1 SNHLY, CDR2 FYNNEI. With V trimmed by 4 bases and J by 0 bases, 7 bases remained unmatched. CDR3 loop: CASSVNGGLSTDTQYF. CDR3 sequence (DNA): TGTGCCAGCAGTGTTAACGGGGGGTTGAGCACAGATACGCAGTATTTT.

This clonotype was seen many times. The CDR3 here is CASSEYRSDVEEVQYF. The CDR3 DNA is TGTGCCAGCAGTGAATATAGGTCGGATGTGGAAGAGGTTCAGTACTTC. V gene TRBV25-1 combines with J gene TRBJ2-4; the D is unclear. Per the germline V gene, CDR1 is MGHDK and CDR2 is SYGVNS. V was clipped by 0 bases and J by 11 bases, with 20 bases between them. The CDR3 has 16 amino acids. The entire variable domain, with the rest obtained from reference TRBV25-1 and TRBJ2-4, is as follows: EADIYQTPRYLVIGTGKKITLECSQTMGHDKMYWYQQDPGMELHLIHYSYGVNSTEKGDLSSESTVSRIRTEHFPLTLESARPSHTSQYLCASSEYRSDVEEVQYFGAGTRLSVL.

This clonotype was observed many times. This chain joins TRBV19 and TRBJ2-1, with 9 bases that match TRBD2. Germline trimming cut 3 bases from V and 7 bases from J; bases unmatched to any gene: 16. Germline loops: CDR1 LNHDA, CDR2 SQIVND (reference sequence). This CDR3 is 18 amino acids long. Written as DNA, the CDR3 is TGTGCCAGTAGTATTAATGGGGCGGGAGGGACTTTGATGAATGAGCAGTTCTTC. This codes for CASSINGAGGTLMNEQFF.

The table lists this clonotype with many counts. This chain links TRBV6-1 with TRBJ1-2; 8 bases are a match to TRBD1. Per the germline V gene, CDR1 is MNHNS and CDR2 is SASEGT. This CDR3 has 17 amino acids. J gave up 0 bases and V 7 bases, and 13 bases lay outside the gene matches. CDR3 sequence reads: CASILRDRRSSNYGYTF. CDR3 bases: TGTGCCAGCATCCTCCGGGACAGGCGTTCTTCTAACTATGGCTACACCTTC.

This clonotype showed up many times. This chain joins TRBV9 and TRBJ2-4; perhaps TRBD2 as D (7 bases). Trimming pared 3 bases from V and 5 bases from J, leaving 21 bases between. Germline lookup yields CDR1 SGDLS and CDR2 YYNGEE. This CDR3 comprises 17 residues. For the CDR3, the DNA is TGTGCCAGCAGCGCCCCCTTAGGGGGGGGGCCCCAAAACATTCAGTACTTC. This sequence encodes CASSAPLGGGPQNIQYF.

The chain combines TRBV20-1 with TRBJ1-1, with D maybe TRBD1 (6 bases). V gave up 3 bases and J gave up 13 bases, with 18 bases separating them. This CDR3 region has 12 residues. The germline gives CDR1 DFQATT, CDR2 SNEGSKA (reference sequence). CDR3 residues: CSARQAGAQDFF. CDR3 sequence (DNA): TGCAGTGCTAGGCAGGCAGGGGCGCAGGATTTCTTT.

This clonotype has a count of ten or more. The chain joins TRBV6-1 to TRBJ2-5, with D unclear. Per the germline V gene, CDR1 is MNHNS and CDR2 is SASEGT. Between the trimmed V and J ends, which lost 2 bases and 1 base, there was a span of 8 bases. This CDR3 contains 14 residues. The CDR3 loop reads CASSEMRLQETQYF. In DNA, the CDR3 is TGTGCCAGCAGTGAAATGAGGCTCCAAGAGACCCAGTACTTC.

This clonotype occurred once. Being one base from a much bigger clone, this may be a read error. V usage is TRBV6-5 and J usage is TRBJ1-2; the D gene is possibly TRBD1 (6 bases). V gave up 10 bases and J gave up 4 bases, with 22 bases separating them. There are 15 residues in the CDR3. CDR1 is MNHEY and CDR2 is SVGAGI in the germline V gene. The CDR3 region is CANTPGTLRSYGYTF. CDR3 bases: TGTGCCAACACCCCCGGGACACTACGCAGCTATGGCTACACCTTC.

This clonotype has at least ten counts. This sequence joins TRBV7-2 and TRBJ1-1, with a weak D call TRBD1 (5 bases). The CDR3 sequence is 13 residues long. Germline V CDR1 and CDR2: SGHTA, FQGNSA. Trimming cost V 5 bases and J 4 bases, with 11 bases left between them. In DNA, the CDR3 is TGTGCCAGCAGCCCAGCGGGGGGCACTGAAGCTTTCTTT. Its protein product is CASSPAGGTEAFF.